The present entry profiles one T cell receptor (beta chain) with its context. Losses at the gene ends were 6 bases for V and 1 base for J; bases not matched to a gene: 4. Germline loops: CDR1 LNHDA, CDR2 SQIVND (reference sequence). CDR3 length equals 14 residues. The data are from a study of blood T cell repertoires in COVID-19. Source study methods: Estimation of nucleated cell counts relied on the amplification of reference gene primers. Repertoires were generated with immunoSEQ multiplex PCR, while TCRdb's copy carries only in-frame clones and drops some. For V, J and clone size, that table is used; D and trimming come from the DNA. The data contain over 200,000 clones, about 85% of them seen just once; the ten biggest clones take up about 8%.

V is TRBV19 and J is TRBJ1-1; 8 nucleotides agree with TRBD1. Sample: peripheral blood. The receptor was derived from a woman over 75 with acute or convalescent COVID-19. In nucleotides, the CDR3 is TGTGCCAGTAGGGGGACAGGAGAGAACACTGAAGCTTTCTTT. Protein product: CASRGTGENTEAFF. Together with reference TRBV19 and TRBJ1-1, the CDR3 gives the full variable domain: DGGITQSPKYLFRKEGQNVTLSCEQNLNHDAMYWYRQDPGQGLRLIYYSQIVNDFQKGDIAEGYSVSREKKESFPLTVTSAQKNPTAFYLCASRGTGENTEAFFGQGTRLTVV.